This note documents a single T cell receptor (beta chain) sequence. Clones were sequenced by immunoSEQ multiplex PCR, and TCRdb holds only the in-frame ones, with some missing. Among roughly 150,000 clones listed, 80% were seen once. The CDR3 is made up of 15 amino acids. CDR1 is LNHDA and CDR2 is SQIVND in the germline V gene (reference sequence). V was clipped by 7 bases and J by 1 base, with 16 bases between them. The sample is drawn from a study of blood T cell repertoires in COVID-19. Background on the study: Collection of acute and convalescent COVID-19 samples took place in the United States, Italy and Spain.

This sequence joins TRBV19 and TRBJ1-1; D is undetermined. The sample consisted of PBMCs or T cells enriched from blood (not recorded which). The clonotype originates from a woman aged 60 to 75 who had recovered from COVID-19. The CDR3 DNA sequence: TGTGCCAGTACCTCCGGGAGGATTGCGAACACTGAAGCTTTCTTT. This encodes CASTSGRIANTEAFF.